Reported below is one T cell receptor (beta chain). What antigen it recognizes has not been identified. Base-call qualities are not available, and no considerably larger clone is one nucleotide away. These data come from a study of long-term antiretroviral therapy in people with HIV (dated by TCRdb to between 2021 and 2022). Study-level background: The earliest samples were collected about a decade before the 2015 WHO recommendation for immediate ART, when ART was typically delayed until CD4 counts fell. A retrospective serial study tested whether changes in peripheral blood TRB repertoire composition and diversity were associated with ART initiation and durable HIV suppression. The cohort contributed fewer than 200 cryopreserved PBMC samples from 30 adults with confirmed HIV infection, collected serially over a mean of around 6 years (range 1-12). Among the 25 to 30 participants with HIV, more than ten were female. No cross-contamination during QIAcube processing was shown when test extractions of a monoclonal T-cell line were performed alongside 33 polyclonal samples. Study-level results and caveats: Inferences about post-ART repertoire changes were limited because no data were available on ART adherence, viral resistance or therapy changes. Samples dated from the mid-2000s to the late 2010s, and the ART regimens used may be less effective than current ones. Because PBMC availability was limited, only the TCR beta chain was sequenced, with no alpha chain pairing. CDR3 length ranges in HIV repertoires were narrower than in controls, and network structure suggested an antigen-experienced repertoire with only a slight naive shift after ART. The repertoire was dominated across all time points by expanded TRB clones identified before ART initiation, although this dominance was seen to fluctuate and to decrease in many PLHIV after ART. Because pre-ART samples had limited cell numbers, profiling was done on unsorted PBMC rather than on sorted CD4+ and CD8+ T cells. ART initiation was associated with a significant increase in TRB diversity, but diversity stayed significantly below transplant donor controls even after long-term ART.

From a lookup of the germline V gene, CDR1 and CDR2 are MGHRA and YSYEKL. The germline ends are 15 bases apart after V is trimmed by 1 base and J by 2 bases. Including the terminal cysteine and phenylalanine, the CDR3 comprises 17 residues. The entry retains the CDR3 DNA only, 51 bases that are in frame from base 1. Inclusion was restricted to participants for whom at least one PBMC sample before ART initiation and at least two post-ART samples were available. Every participant with HIV received treatment in the United States of America. Cryopreserved samples of about 0.95-11 million PBMC were thawed and washed before DNA extraction. At the time of the earliest PBMC sample, participants with HIV were aged between about 23 and 55 years. Per participant, PBMC samples came from 1-4 timepoints prior to ART initiation and 2-8 timepoints following ART initiation, for a median of 7 samples. Serial HIV viral load, CD4+ T-cell count, ART history and demographic data were obtained for every participant. Genomic DNA was extracted from unsorted PBMC with a Qiagen kit on a QIAcube, processed in batches of 12 samples.

The immunoSEQ hsTCRB v3.0 assay was used at survey level resolution for TRB variable region sequencing. The target sequencing depth for TRB was roughly 35,000-50,000 T-cell genomes per sample. Pooled TRB libraries were sequenced on an Illumina MiSeq with a v3 150-cycle kit. From the authors' description of their analysis: Repertoire analysis was run in R within a reproducible Nextflow workflow that covered QC, data transformation and analysis. LymphoSeq2, an R package for exploring AIRR-Seq data, was used to implement the custom analyses. A handful of samples yielding fewer than 5000 total TRB sequences were excluded, leaving 188 analyzed HIV repertoires. Among the 180 to 200 HIV repertoires that were kept, 59 were collected before ART initiation and more than 120 were collected after ART initiation. Repertoires were downsampled to 5000 TRB nucleotide sequences, and summary statistics were averaged over 100 downsampling iterations. Only TRB sequences with CDR3 regions of at least seven amino acids were retained for analysis. Diversity was assessed using a clonality score derived from Shannon entropy and using the Gini coefficient. In the repertoire networks, any two of the top 5000 CDR3 amino acid sequences were connected whenever the two sequences differed by an edit distance of one. For TRB CDR3 amino acid sequences, GLIPH2 was used to predict antigen specificity groups and MHC restriction. To flag known CMV, EBV, HIV or tissue antigen associations, CDR3 amino acid sequences were matched against VDJdb and McPAS-TCR. Pre-ART, post-ART and control groups were compared with Wilcoxon signed-rank tests and Holm-Bonferroni correction. This is the immuneACCESS table as TCRdb keeps it, with only in-frame sequences that have V and J called. A part of the clones is gone; compared with another copy, unresolved V genes explain less than half, and the rest is unexplained. The V and J calls and the clone size are those of that table, but D and trimming were determined from the DNA. In all, the sample holds tens of thousands of clones, and roughly 88% of those were seen once. Approximately 19% of the sample is in the top ten clones.

The chain was built from TRBV4-1 and TRBJ2-4; TRBD2 might be the D gene, on 5 matching bases. The clonotype comes from a young man with HIV. Sequenced material: unsorted PBMCs, taken 0.1 years before starting antiretroviral therapy. CDR3 region: CASSQGGSRSTKNIQYF. The sequenced DNA: TGCGCCAGCAGCCAAGGAGGGAGCAGGTCGACCAAAAACATTCAGTACTTC.